These 21 T cell receptor beta chains were all obtained from the same sample, sequenced in a study of response to subunit inactivated influenza vaccine. TCRdb itself ran the RT-PCR reads through MiXCR, one entry per CDR3 protein. This repertoire shows around 530,000 distinct CDR3 sequences, 16% found once; its top ten account for less than 4%. The input for sequencing was CD4+ T cells sorted from PBMCs, taken roughly 24 months after vaccination. All receptors derive from a man aged 45-69 years who received an inactivated influenza vaccine.

The chain is built from TRBV6-2 or TRBV6-3 and TRBJ1-5; D is uncertain. Between the trimmed V and J ends, which lost 6 bases and 7 bases, there was a span of 13 bases. Germline loops: CDR1 MNHEY, CDR2 SVGEGT. The CDR3 covers 13 residues. The CDR3 is CASRARRGQPQHF. The CDR3, as DNA: TGTGCCAGCAGGGCCAGGCGGGGACAGCCCCAGCATTTT.

The J gene is TRBJ2-7, the V gene TRBV11-2; 8 bases line up with TRBD2. This CDR3 is 16 amino acids long. The trim removed 5 bases at V and 4 bases at J, leaving 13 bases unmatched. Germline CDR1 and CDR2: SGHAT and FQNNGV. CDR3 DNA sequence: TGTGCCAGCAGCCAGCTCCCGGGACTAGGAGATTACGAGCAGTACTTC. Translating gives CASSQLPGLGDYEQYF.

The chain uses TRBV5-1 and TRBJ2-2; 7 bases match TRBD2. The CDR3 consists of 16 residues. The junction had 10 bases not matched to a gene; V was cut back by 4 bases and J by 4 bases. Germline CDR1 and CDR2: SGHRS and YFSETQ. CDR3 nucleotide sequence: TGCGCCAGCAGCCCCGAGGGAGGGGCGGGCACCGGGGAGCTGTTTTTT. Translation: CASSPEGGAGTGELFF.

This clonotype has just a few counts. This chain connects TRBV6-1 to TRBJ2-7; a possible D gene is TRBD1 (7 bases). The germline V gene encodes CDR1 MNHNS and CDR2 SASEGT. This CDR3 spans 14 amino acids. V lost 6 bases to trimming and J lost 2 bases, with 14 bases between them. CDR3 nucleotides: TGTGCCAGCAGAAGCCGCAGGGGGGCCTACGAGCAGTACTTC. Protein: CASRSRRGAYEQYF.

This clonotype was seen more than once but under ten times. V gene TRBV27 combines with J gene TRBJ2-1; TRBD2 agrees at 9 bases. V gave up 7 bases and J gave up 9 bases; unmatched junction bases: 10. The CDR3 has 14 amino acids. Germline V gene data show CDR1 as MNHEY and CDR2 as SMNVEV (reference sequence). The CDR3 coding sequence is TGTGCCAGCACCTCGGGACTAGCTTTCGGTGAGCAGTTCTTC. Translated, it gives CASTSGLAFGEQFF.

This clonotype was counted between two and nine times. The gene calls are TRBV6-1 and TRBJ2-7, with a weak D call TRBD1 (6 bases). CDR3 length equals 14 residues. Trimming left V 8 bases short and J 2 bases short, with 16 bases between. CDR1 and CDR2 from the germline V gene are MNHNS and SASEGT. Here the CDR3 reads CASAVFRGPYEQYF. The CDR3 DNA follows: TGTGCCAGCGCAGTTTTCAGGGGACCCTACGAGCAGTACTTC.

This clonotype was found many times. The J gene is TRBJ1-6, the V gene TRBV4-3, with a possible D match to TRBD1 (5 bases). This CDR3 has 15 residues. Between the trimmed V and J ends, which lost 0 bases and 7 bases, there was a span of 10 bases. Germline CDR1 is LGHNA and CDR2 is YSLEER. DNA for the CDR3: TGCGCCAGCAGCCAAGACTGGCAGGGAAATTCACCCCTCCACTTT. It codes for CASSQDWQGNSPLHF.

The chain carries TRBV20-1 and TRBJ1-6; D unresolved. Per the germline V gene, CDR1 is DFQATT and CDR2 is SNEGSKA (reference sequence). The CDR3 is made up of 13 amino acids. V lost 1 base, J lost 5 bases, and 6 bases lay in between. The CDR3 sequence: CSARGSNNSPLHF. CDR3 nucleotide sequence: TGCAGTGCTAGAGGGTCAAATAATTCACCCCTCCACTTT.

V and J are TRBV7-8 and TRBJ1-5; maybe TRBD1 (5 bases). Germline CDR1 is SGHVS and CDR2 is FQNEAQ. CDR3 length: 16 amino acids. With 0 bases removed from V and 7 bases from J, the gap between germline ends came to 16 bases. The CDR3 is CASSLANRGVWQPQHF. The CDR3 DNA reads TGTGCCAGCAGCTTAGCGAATCGGGGGGTATGGCAGCCCCAGCATTTT. Combining the CDR3 with reference TRBV7-8 and TRBJ1-5 gives the whole variable domain GAGVSQSPRYKVAKRGQDVALRCDPISGHVSLFWYQQALGQGPEFLTYFQNEAQLDKSGLPSDRFFAERPEGSVSTLKIQRTQQEDSAVYLCASSLANRGVWQPQHFGDGTRLSIL.

The V call is TRBV6-5, the J call TRBJ2-7; TRBD2 might be the D (5 bases). The V end was cut by 7 bases, the J end by 4 bases, with 17 bases between. This CDR3 has 14 amino acids. CDR1 is MNHEY, CDR2 SVGAGI, per germline. CDR3: CASTRGSGGYEQYF. As DNA, the CDR3 is TGTGCCAGCACCCGCGGGTCCGGTGGGTACGAGCAGTACTTC.

This clonotype was seen at least ten times. V usage is TRBV10-3 and J usage is TRBJ2-1, with 13 bases lining up with TRBD2. V dropped 3 bases and J dropped 7; count of bases not matched to a gene: 15. CDR3 size: 19 residues. Germline V gene data show CDR1 as ENHRY and CDR2 as SYGVKD. CDR3 sequence: CAISEPSVRGTSGMNEQFF. CDR3 sequence (DNA): TGTGCCATCAGTGAACCCTCCGTACGCGGGACTAGCGGGATGAATGAGCAGTTCTTC.

There are a few counts of this clonotype. The chain combines TRBV4-3 with TRBJ2-1, with D perhaps being TRBD1 or TRBD2 (5 bases each). V gave up 0 bases and J gave up 9 bases, with 9 bases separating them. Germline V gives CDR1 LGHNA, CDR2 YSLEER. CDR3 size: 13 residues. The CDR3 loop is CASSQDRGTEQFF. The CDR3 bases are TGCGCCAGCAGCCAAGATCGGGGCACTGAGCAGTTCTTC.

There are many counts of this clonotype. The chain employs TRBV4-3 and TRBJ1-1, with D hard to call. The V gene's germline CDR1 is LGHNA and CDR2 YSLEER. The CDR3 totals 15 residues. Trimming shortened V by 0 bases and J by 5 bases, and 13 bases separated the two germline ends. CDR3 region: CASSQERAVGTEAFF. Written as DNA, the CDR3 is TGCGCCAGCAGCCAAGAAAGGGCCGTTGGGACTGAAGCTTTCTTT.

This clonotype showed up many times. CDR3 coding DNA: TGCAGCGTGGGCCCGGGAGGCACAGATACGCAGTATTTT. It codes for CSVGPGGTDTQYF. This chain connects TRBV29-1 to TRBJ2-3, with D possibly matching TRBD2 (6 bases). CDR1 and CDR2 (germline): SQVTM, ANQGSEA. The CDR3 has 13 residues. V was clipped by 6 bases and J by 1 base, with 11 bases between them.

V is TRBV7-9 and J is TRBJ2-2, with D unresolved. Germline V lookup: CDR1 SEHNR, CDR2 FQNEAQ (reference sequence). The CDR3 runs 13 residues. The V and J ends lost 3 bases and 6 bases respectively, with 8 bases between them. CDR3 nucleotides: TGTGCCAGCAGCTTTTTATACTCCGGGGAGCTGTTTTTT. It specifies CASSFLYSGELFF.

This clonotype showed up many times. This chain connects TRBV5-5 to TRBJ2-7; a possible D gene is TRBD1 (6 bases). The CDR3 is 15 amino acids. Germline assignment: CDR1 SGHKS and CDR2 YYEKEE (reference sequence). Trimming cost V 3 bases and J 2 bases, with 15 bases left between them. Here the CDR3 DNA reads TGTGCCAGCAGCTCCCCCGGGACAATTACCTACGAGCAGTACTTC. This sequence encodes CASSSPGTITYEQYF.

J is TRBJ1-5 and V is TRBV6-5; D is perhaps TRBD1 (6 bases). The length of the CDR3 is 14 residues. The V gene lost 3 bases and the J gene lost 4 bases, with 10 bases spanning the gap. Germline V gene lookup returns CDR1 MNHEY and CDR2 SVGAGI. Here the CDR3 reads CASSYGGRNQPQHF. CDR3 bases: TGTGCCAGCAGTTATGGGGGGCGAAATCAGCCCCAGCATTTT.

The genes are TRBV10-3 and TRBJ2-3; 7 bases match TRBD2. The CDR3 is 16 amino acids. The V and J ends lost 4 bases and 0 bases, in that order; junction bases with no gene match: 7. Looked up from germline, CDR1 is ENHRY and CDR2 is SYGVKD. In DNA, the CDR3 is TGTGCCATCAGTGGTGGCGCTAGCGGAAGCACAGATACGCAGTATTTT. Residues: CAISGGASGSTDTQYF.

Ten or more counts support this clonotype. This sequence joins TRBV3-1 and TRBJ1-1, with D unclear. Germline-derived CDR1 and CDR2 are LGHDT and YNNKEL (reference sequence). The CDR3 has 11 amino acids. The V gene lost 0 bases and the J gene lost 4 bases, with 0 bases spanning the gap. Written as DNA, the CDR3 is TGTGCCAGCAGCCAAGACACTGAAGCTTTCTTT. As protein: CASSQDTEAFF.

The chain has TRBV23-1 and TRBJ2-7, with 10 bases identical to TRBD1. TRBV23-1 is known as an ORF, though its function is uncertain. This CDR3 has 14 residues. V shed 0 bases, J shed 5 bases, and the junction held 1 base outside the gene matches. This chain's CDR3 is CASSQSDRGNEQYF. CDR3 coding DNA: TGCGCCAGCAGTCAATCGGACAGGGGGAACGAGCAGTACTTC.

The V and J genes are TRBV12-3 or TRBV12-4 and TRBJ2-1, with D perhaps matching TRBD2 (5 bases). Trimming removed 6 bases at V and 8 bases at J, with 23 bases between. The CDR3 extends over 16 amino acids. CDR3 residues: CASSPTGYRTADEQFF. As DNA, the CDR3 is TGTGCCAGCAGCCCGACGGGGTATCGGACGGCGGATGAGCAGTTCTTC.